Below, 30 T cell receptor beta chains from the same sample are listed, as sequenced in a study of blood T cell repertoires in COVID-19. Clones were sequenced by immunoSEQ multiplex PCR, and TCRdb holds only the in-frame ones, with some missing. The profile shows about 120,000 clones, around 90% of them singletons. Sequencing used peripheral blood. The receptors derive from a human donor in a cohort sampled during active COVID-19.

The chain recombines TRBV28 with TRBJ2-7; 13 bases are shared with TRBD2. This CDR3 is 19 amino acids long. V was clipped by 6 bases and J by 0 bases; unmatched bases: 14. Germline V gene lookup returns CDR1 MDHEN and CDR2 SYDVKM. In DNA form, the CDR3 reads TGTGCCAGCAGCCAAGCGCCCGGGACTAGCGGGATCCACTCCTACGAGCAGTACTTC. Amino acid sequence: CASSQAPGTSGIHSYEQYF.

The rearrangement links TRBV6-6 to TRBJ1-1; no clear D. The length of the CDR3 is 14 residues. In germline, CDR1 is MNHNY, CDR2 SVGAGI (reference sequence). Trimming stripped 7 bases from V and 1 base from J, with 13 bases between. In nucleotides, the CDR3 is TGTGCCAGCACCCTACAGAGCCCGAACACTGAAGCTTTCTTT. This codes for CASTLQSPNTEAFF.

The chain is built from TRBV15 and TRBJ2-3, with 12 bases that match TRBD2. V was clipped by 4 bases and J by 6 bases; unmatched bases: 2. The CDR3 runs 14 residues. The germline gives CDR1 LNHNV, CDR2 YYDKDF (reference sequence). Here the CDR3 reads CATSTSGRGDTQYF. CDR3 DNA sequence: TGTGCCACCAGCACTAGCGGGAGGGGGGATACGCAGTATTTT.

V is TRBV6-6 and J is TRBJ2-7; D gene ambiguous. CDR1 and CDR2 (germline): MNHNY, SVGAGI (reference sequence). The CDR3 has 13 amino acids. With 2 bases removed from V and 6 bases from J, the gap between germline ends came to 11 bases. CDR3 nucleotide sequence: TGTGCCAGCAGTTACAGGTCGTGGAGCGAGCAGTACTTC. It is translated as CASSYRSWSEQYF.

The J gene is TRBJ2-7, the V gene TRBV5-1; 11 bases map to TRBD2. Trimming took 2 bases from V and 3 from J; bases not matched to a gene: 4. Germline-derived CDR1 and CDR2 are SGHRS and YFSETQ. CDR3 length: 15 residues. CDR3 sequence reads: CASSFTSGGIYEQYF. The CDR3 region has the DNA TGCGCCAGCAGCTTTACTAGCGGGGGTATCTACGAGCAGTACTTC.

The chain carries TRBV9 and TRBJ1-1, with 7 positions matching TRBD1. J gave up 2 bases and V 4 bases, and 8 bases lay outside the gene matches. The CDR3 totals 15 residues. The germline gives CDR1 SGDLS, CDR2 YYNGEE. CDR3 nucleotide sequence: TGTGCCAGCAGCCCGACGACAGGGATAAACACTGAAGCTTTCTTT. Translating it yields CASSPTTGINTEAFF.

The genes are TRBV11-2 and TRBJ2-1; 7 bases align to TRBD1. Germline-derived CDR1 and CDR2 are SGHAT and FQNNGV. Unmatched junction bases numbered 13, after V lost 6 bases and J lost 11 bases. This CDR3 contains 14 residues. CDR3 region: CASSRTGQGDKQFF. The CDR3 bases are TGTGCCAGCAGTCGGACGGGGCAGGGGGATAAGCAGTTCTTC.

This chain connects TRBV5-1 to TRBJ2-2; 8 positions match TRBD2. The CDR3 has 16 amino acids. CDR1 is SGHRS and CDR2 is YFSETQ in the germline V gene. After removal of 0 bases from V and 2 bases from J, the junction contained 3 bases not matched to a gene. CDR3 coding DNA: TGCGCCAGCAGCTTGGCGACTAGCGAAAACACCGGGGAGCTGTTTTTT. Translation: CASSLATSENTGELFF.

The chain joins TRBV5-1 to TRBJ2-3, with D tentatively TRBD1 (5 bases). With 0 bases removed from V and 3 bases from J, the gap between germline ends came to 11 bases. The CDR3 has 15 residues. The germline CDR1 and CDR2 sequences are SGHRS and YFSETQ. CDR3 sequence reads: CASSLERGRTDTQYF. Here the CDR3 DNA reads TGCGCCAGCAGCTTGGAAAGGGGAAGGACAGATACGCAGTATTTT.

The chain carries TRBV7-6 and TRBJ2-5; 10 bases match TRBD2. Germline CDR1 reads SGHVS; CDR2 reads FNYEAQ. Trimming at V came to 2 bases and at J to 7 bases, leaving 13 bases not matched to a gene. The CDR3 runs 17 residues. CDR3 bases: TGTGCCAGCAGCTTACTAGCGGGAGATACCGCGAGGGGGACCCAGTACTTC. It yields the protein CASSLLAGDTARGTQYF.

The chain couples TRBV4-1 to TRBJ2-1; TRBD1 agrees at 9 bases. The CDR3 loop spans 13 amino acids. Looked up from germline, CDR1 is MGHRA and CDR2 is YSYEKL. V gave up 8 bases and J gave up 6 bases; unmatched junction bases: 5. In DNA, the CDR3 is TGCGCCAGCCACAAGACAGGGGGCAATGAGCAGTTCTTC. Translating gives CASHKTGGNEQFF.

Of note for this clone: The germline gene is not matched at one end of the junction; a read error may be the cause. The rearrangement joins TRBV5-1 to TRBJ1-6; D is possibly TRBD1 (6 bases). Germline values: CDR1 SGHRS, CDR2 YFSETQ. The CDR3 covers 16 residues. The CDR3 is CASSLRGSSYNSPLYF. The CDR3 DNA sequence: TGCGCCAGCAGCTTGAGGGGGAGCTCCTATAATTCACCCCTCTACTTT.

The chain couples TRBV27 to TRBJ2-6; D gene ambiguous. Germline V lookup: CDR1 MNHEY, CDR2 SMNVEV (reference sequence). This CDR3 is 17 amino acids long. V was trimmed by 7 bases and J by 2 bases, leaving 18 bases between them. The CDR3 loop is CASNPTARLTGANVLTF. CDR3 DNA sequence: TGTGCCAGCAACCCCACAGCCCGTCTGACTGGGGCCAACGTCCTGACTTTC.

The chain recombines TRBV29-1 with TRBJ2-1; D is unresolved. Germline V gene lookup returns CDR1 SQVTM and CDR2 ANQGSEA. V was pared by 7 bases and J by 13 bases, with 23 bases between. The CDR3 is 13 amino acids. This chain's CDR3 is CSALETLGLPQFF. CDR3 coding DNA: TGCAGCGCGTTGGAGACCCTAGGCCTGCCACAGTTCTTC.

The chain uses TRBV12-5 and TRBJ2-1; 12 nucleotides align to TRBD2. This CDR3 is built from 15 residues. CDR1 and CDR2 from the germline V gene are LGHNT and FRNRAP. V shed 6 bases and J 11 bases; nucleotides not matched to a gene: 11. The CDR3 sequence: CASGLAGGGGRKQFF. In nucleotides, the CDR3 is TGTGCTAGTGGACTAGCGGGGGGCGGAGGAAGGAAGCAGTTCTTC.

The CDR3, as DNA: TGTGCCAGCAGTTACCCAGGCTCCTACAATGAGCAGTTCTTC. Protein product: CASSYPGSYNEQFF. V usage is TRBV6-5 and J usage is TRBJ2-1, with unresolved D. This CDR3 is 14 amino acids long. The germline gives CDR1 MNHEY, CDR2 SVGAGI. V dropped 2 bases and J dropped 0 bases, with 5 bases sitting between them.

The V and J genes are TRBV9 and TRBJ2-1; D is perhaps TRBD2 (6 bases). Looked up from germline, CDR1 is SGDLS and CDR2 is YYNGEE. This CDR3 has 15 amino acids. Trimming shortened V by 2 bases and J by 0 bases, and 9 bases separated the two germline ends. In DNA, the CDR3 is TGTGCCAGCAGCGTCGGGGGAACCTCCTACAATGAGCAGTTCTTC. Its protein is CASSVGGTSYNEQFF.

The chain has TRBV5-1 and TRBJ2-1; 9 bases align to TRBD2. The CDR3 extends over 16 amino acids. Germline loops: CDR1 SGHRS, CDR2 YFSETQ. The ends lost 3 bases at V and 0 bases at J; junction bases unmatched: 4. The DNA for the CDR3 is TGCGCCAGCAGCTCATATAGCGGGAGCTCCTACAATGAGCAGTTCTTC. Translating gives CASSSYSGSSYNEQFF.

CDR3 bases: TGTGCCAGCAGCTTTGCTAGCGGGAGTACTGGGGCCAACGTCCTGACTTTC. As protein: CASSFASGSTGANVLTF. The V gene is TRBV5-5, the J gene TRBJ2-6; 10 nucleotides align to TRBD2. The V gene's germline CDR1 is SGHKS and CDR2 YYEKEE (reference sequence). CDR3 length equals 17 residues. Trimming took 2 bases from V and 2 from J; bases not matched to a gene: 4.

The V gene is TRBV5-1, the J gene TRBJ1-1, with D unresolved. The V gene's germline CDR1 is SGHRS and CDR2 YFSETQ. V was clipped by 0 bases and J by 0 bases, with 9 bases between them. The CDR3 loop spans 15 amino acids. CDR3 nucleotide sequence: TGCGCCAGCAGCTTGGCACCTAGCATGAACACTGAAGCTTTCTTT. This translates into CASSLAPSMNTEAFF.

This clone was recorded only once. This chain links TRBV11-2 with TRBJ2-7; TRBD2 agrees at 10 bases. Trimming cost V 3 bases and J 3 bases; bases outside gene matches: 11. This CDR3 has 17 residues. Germline V gives CDR1 SGHAT, CDR2 FQNNGV. CDR3 coding DNA: TGTGCCAGCAGCTTTTACACGGGACTAGCGAGCCACTACGAGCAGTACTTC. It yields the protein CASSFYTGLASHYEQYF.

V usage is TRBV5-5 and J usage is TRBJ1-5, with D possibly matching TRBD1 (6 bases). CDR1 is SGHKS and CDR2 is YYEKEE in the germline V gene (reference sequence). The V gene lost 1 base and the J gene lost 4 bases, with 15 bases spanning the gap. There are 16 residues in the CDR3. CDR3 DNA sequence: TGTGCCAGCAGCTTGATTAGTGGACAGCAAAATCAGCCCCAGCATTTT. Protein sequence: CASSLISGQQNQPQHF. Complete variable domain (other parts from reference TRBV5-5 and TRBJ1-5): DAGVTQSPTHLIKTRGQQVTLRCSPISGHKSVSWYQQVLGQGPQFIFQYYEKEERGRGNFPDRFSARQFPNYSSELNVNALLLGDSALYLCASSLISGQQNQPQHFGDGTRLSIL.

The CDR3 region is CASSWTSGGDIQYF. CDR3 nucleotides: TGTGCCAGCAGTTGGACTAGCGGTGGAGACATTCAGTACTTC. The J gene is TRBJ2-4, the V gene TRBV6-5; TRBD2 agrees at 10 bases. This CDR3 contains 14 residues. The V gene end was trimmed by 4 bases and the J gene end by 8 bases; junction bases not matched to a gene: 5. CDR1 MNHEY and CDR2 SVGAGI come from the germline V gene.

Only one count was recorded for this clone. The chain couples TRBV20-1 to TRBJ2-1; perhaps TRBD2 as D (5 bases). Germline V gene data show CDR1 as DFQATT and CDR2 as SNEGSKA (reference sequence). The CDR3 totals 10 residues. Trimming removed 5 bases from V and 10 bases from J, with 9 bases in between. DNA of the CDR3: TGCAGTGCTGCAATAGCGGAGCAGTTCTTC. Protein product: CSAAIAEQFF.

V usage is TRBV5-5 and J usage is TRBJ2-7; TRBD1 might be the D (6 bases). This CDR3 comprises 14 residues. The germline V gene encodes CDR1 SGHKS and CDR2 YYEKEE (reference sequence). The germline V and J ends were trimmed by 4 bases and 3 bases, with 14 bases remaining between them. Here the CDR3 reads CASSQTGTFYEQYF. The DNA for the CDR3 is TGTGCCAGCAGCCAAACAGGGACATTCTACGAGCAGTACTTC.

The V call is TRBV6-1, the J call TRBJ2-7, with 10 bases aligning to TRBD2. The length of the CDR3 is 17 residues. J was trimmed by 2 bases and V by 2 bases; bases with no gene match: 9. From germline, CDR1 is MNHNS and CDR2 SASEGT. The CDR3 DNA is TGTGCCAGCAGTGAAAGGGTGGGGCTAGCGGGAGCCTACGAGCAGTACTTC. It is translated as CASSERVGLAGAYEQYF.

This clone was seen a single time. In DNA, the CDR3 is TGCGCCAGCAGCCAAGCGGGAAGACAGGGGCGAGGCTACACCTTC. Amino acids: CASSQAGRQGRGYTF. The chain has TRBV4-1 and TRBJ1-2, with 8 bases lining up with TRBD1. This CDR3 region has 15 residues. Germline V CDR1 and CDR2: MGHRA, YSYEKL. The ends lost 1 base at V and 8 bases at J; junction bases unmatched: 9.

The chain has TRBV6-5 and TRBJ2-3, with D perhaps TRBD2 (6 bases). The V gene lost 6 bases and the J gene lost 6 bases, with 13 bases spanning the gap. CDR3 size: 13 residues. CDR1 MNHEY and CDR2 SVGAGI come from the germline V gene. As DNA, the CDR3 is TGTGCCAGCAGCGATCTCCGGGGGGATACGCAGTATTTT. The encoded protein is CASSDLRGDTQYF.

The chain has TRBV5-1 and TRBJ2-5; 9 bases match TRBD2. This CDR3 has 15 amino acids. Germline V lookup: CDR1 SGHRS, CDR2 YFSETQ. V shed 3 bases, J shed 3 bases, and the junction held 6 bases outside the gene matches. CDR3 nucleotides: TGCGCCAGCAGCTGGACTAAGCGGGAGGAAGAGACCCAGTACTTC. Protein sequence: CASSWTKREEETQYF.

V usage is TRBV5-4 and J usage is TRBJ2-2; D is perhaps TRBD1 (6 bases). V was trimmed by 3 bases and J by 1 base, leaving 13 bases between them. The CDR3 has 16 amino acids. Germline CDR1 is SGHNT and CDR2 is YYREEE (reference sequence). The CDR3 protein is CASSSRAGENTGELFF. CDR3 DNA sequence: TGTGCCAGCAGCTCCAGGGCAGGGGAGAACACCGGGGAGCTGTTTTTT.